The T cell receptor beta chain described here comes from a study of T cell responses to AZD1222 COVID-19 vaccine. TCRdb's table, derived via immunoSEQ multiplex PCR, lists solely in-frame clones and lacks some. The table records more than 150,000 clones, just over 90% of them present only once. The germline V gene has CDR1 MNHEY and CDR2 SVGAGI. V was clipped by 3 bases and J by 6 bases; unmatched bases: 9. The CDR3 is 15 residues long. This specimen was peripheral blood, taken 28 days after the second AZD1222 dose. The chain joins TRBV6-5 to TRBJ2-7; the match to TRBD1 covers 9 bases. The clonotype comes from an adult who received the AZD1222 COVID-19 vaccine. The CDR3 DNA follows: TGTGCCAGCAGTTATTCCCGGGACAGGGCGGGCGAGCAGTACTTC. Amino acids: CASSYSRDRAGEQYF.